The 28 T cell receptor beta chains below come from one sample, sequenced in a study of blood T cell repertoires in COVID-19. Sequencing was performed with immunoSEQ multiplex PCR; in TCRdb, only in-frame clones are kept and a portion is missing. This table has about 42,000 clones, roughly nine tenths appearing once. Sequenced sample: peripheral blood. The receptors shown here come from a man aged 25-40 years with active or convalescent COVID-19.

V usage is TRBV15 and J usage is TRBJ2-3; D remains unclear. The CDR3 runs 16 residues. V was clipped by 3 bases and J by 0 bases, with 13 bases between them. The germline CDR1 and CDR2 sequences are LNHNV and YYDKDF (reference sequence). The CDR3 sequence: CATSRTLDPSTDTQYF. CDR3 sequence (DNA): TGTGCCACCAGCAGGACCCTAGATCCTAGCACAGATACGCAGTATTTT.

The genes are TRBV7-3 and TRBJ1-1; 10 nucleotides align to TRBD1. Germline CDR1 reads SGHTA; CDR2 reads FQGTGA. The length of the CDR3 is 14 residues. The V and J ends lost 5 bases and 6 bases, in that order; junction bases with no gene match: 6. DNA for the CDR3: TGTGCCAGCAGCCATAGTGGGACAGGGGCTGAAGCTTTCTTT. Its protein product is CASSHSGTGAEAFF.

This chain joins TRBV7-9 and TRBJ2-5, with D maybe TRBD2 (5 bases). Deletions cut 6 bases from V and 1 base from J, with 9 bases between. Germline V gene data show CDR1 as SEHNR and CDR2 as FQNEAQ (reference sequence). The CDR3 loop spans 13 amino acids. The DNA of the CDR3 is TGTGCCAGCAGGTTGGGAGCCCAAGAGACCCAGTACTTC. Its protein product is CASRLGAQETQYF.

The V gene is TRBV9, the J gene TRBJ2-5; TRBD2 agrees at 12 bases. CDR1 and CDR2 from the germline V gene are SGDLS and YYNGEE. The CDR3 spans 17 residues. The trim removed 4 bases at V and 5 bases at J, leaving 12 bases unmatched. In DNA, the CDR3 is TGTGCCAGCAGCCCGACTAGCGGGAGATGGGTAGGGGAGACCCAGTACTTC. It encodes CASSPTSGRWVGETQYF.

V usage is TRBV12-3 or TRBV12-4 and J usage is TRBJ2-1; TRBD1 might be the D (5 bases). Trimming shortened V by 6 bases and J by 4 bases, and 10 bases separated the two germline ends. The CDR3 extends over 13 amino acids. The CDR3, as DNA: TGTGCCAGCAGGCTGACAGAATACAATGAGCAGTTCTTC. It specifies CASRLTEYNEQFF.

The rearrangement uses TRBV3-1 (or the pseudogene TRBV3-2) and TRBJ2-5, with D maybe TRBD2 (5 bases). CDR1 is LGHDT and CDR2 is YNNKEL in the germline V gene (reference sequence). The CDR3 has 13 amino acids. Trimming stripped 4 bases from V and 3 bases from J, with 9 bases between. The CDR3 DNA reads TGTGCCAGCAGCCCGAGGACTGAAGAGACCCAGTACTTC. Translating it yields CASSPRTEETQYF.

The chain combines TRBV29-1 with TRBJ1-2; D not certain. The germline V gene encodes CDR1 SQVTM and CDR2 ANQGSEA. V was clipped by 0 bases and J by 8 bases, with 10 bases between them. This CDR3 has 12 residues. Here the CDR3 reads CSVEDLGGGYTF. The CDR3 nucleotides are TGCAGCGTTGAAGATTTGGGAGGGGGCTACACCTTC.

Here the CDR3 reads CASSSRVSYEQYF. The CDR3 DNA follows: TGTGCCAGCTCTTCCAGGGTGAGCTACGAGCAGTACTTC. The rearrangement uses TRBV18 and TRBJ2-7, with D perhaps TRBD1 (5 bases). Germline V lookup: CDR1 KGHSH, CDR2 LQKENI. The V end lost 6 bases, the J end lost 3 bases, and 12 bases lay between the germline ends. This CDR3 comprises 13 residues. Drawing the rest from reference TRBV18 and TRBJ2-7, the complete variable domain is NAGVMQNPRHLVRRRGQEARLRCSPMKGHSHVYWYRQLPEEGLKFMVYLQKENIIDESGMPKERFSAEFPKEGPSILRIQQVVRGDSAAYFCASSSRVSYEQYFGPGTRLTVT.

J is TRBJ2-1 and V is TRBV29-1; D uncertain. Germline values: CDR1 SQVTM, CDR2 ANQGSEA. V lost 4 bases to trimming and J lost 2 bases, with 12 bases between them. This CDR3 has 14 residues. The CDR3 DNA follows: TGCAGCGTTGTTCTGGAGCAACCCTACAATGAGCAGTTCTTC. It encodes CSVVLEQPYNEQFF.

The J gene is TRBJ2-3, the V gene TRBV14; the match to TRBD2 covers 8 bases. The junction had 6 bases not matched to a gene; V was cut back by 1 base and J by 6 bases. This CDR3 region has 15 residues. Germline V gene data show CDR1 as SGHDN and CDR2 as FVKESK. The CDR3 nucleotides are TGTGCCAGCAGCCAAGGCGGCGGGAGGTGGGATACGCAGTATTTT. Amino acids: CASSQGGGRWDTQYF.

The V and J genes are TRBV19 and TRBJ2-3; perhaps TRBD2 as D (5 bases). The germline gives CDR1 LNHDA, CDR2 SQIVND (reference sequence). Trimming shortened V by 1 base and J by 0 bases, and 8 bases separated the two germline ends. CDR3 length equals 15 residues. The CDR3 here is CASSIVGVSTDTQYF. The CDR3 DNA reads TGTGCCAGTAGTATAGTCGGGGTTAGCACAGATACGCAGTATTTT.

V is TRBV10-3 and J is TRBJ2-5, with 9 bases identical to TRBD2. Germline V gene data show CDR1 as ENHRY and CDR2 as SYGVKD. The CDR3 is made up of 13 amino acids. V dropped 8 bases and J dropped 5; count of bases not matched to a gene: 6. The CDR3 region has the DNA TGTGCCATCTGGGCGGGGGGGCTGGAGACCCAGTACTTC. Its translation: CAIWAGGLETQYF.

In this sample, this clone turned up once. The chain uses TRBV5-4 and TRBJ2-1; D ambiguous. The V end lost 3 bases, the J end lost 0 bases, and 16 bases lay between the germline ends. The CDR3 loop spans 17 amino acids. Germline V gene data show CDR1 as SGHNT and CDR2 as YYREEE (reference sequence). CDR3 sequence (DNA): TGTGCCAGCAGCTACGGTGTAGTAACGTTCTCCTACAATGAGCAGTTCTTC. Translated, it gives CASSYGVVTFSYNEQFF.

V is TRBV3-1 (or the pseudogene TRBV3-2) and J is TRBJ1-1, with D perhaps matching TRBD1 (5 bases). Trimming took 6 bases from V and 1 from J, leaving 15 bases between them. Germline CDR1 is LGHDT and CDR2 is YNNKEL (reference sequence). This CDR3 is 15 amino acids long. CDR3: CASRRQPNSNTEAFF. The CDR3 nucleotides read TGTGCCAGCAGGCGACAGCCAAATTCGAACACTGAAGCTTTCTTT.

The chain joins TRBV14 to TRBJ1-2, with D possibly matching TRBD1 (5 bases). V was shortened by 5 bases and J by 7 bases, with 20 bases between the two germline ends. The CDR3 spans 15 residues. Germline CDR1 is SGHDN and CDR2 is FVKESK. CDR3: CASSKDGGSVIGYTF. The DNA of the CDR3 is TGTGCCAGCAGCAAGGACGGGGGATCGGTTATTGGCTACACCTTC. The whole variable domain, remainder taken from reference TRBV14 and TRBJ1-2, is EAGVTQFPSHSVIEKGQTVTLRCDPISGHDNLYWYRRVMGKEIKFLLHFVKESKQDESGMPNNRFLAERTGGTYSTLKVQPAELEDSGVYFCASSKDGGSVIGYTFGSGTRLTVV.

The chain recombines TRBV7-3 with TRBJ2-1; D is perhaps TRBD1 (7 bases). Trimming took off 5 bases at V and 3 bases at J, with 17 bases between the two ends. The germline gives CDR1 SGHTA, CDR2 FQGTGA. The CDR3 has 16 amino acids. The CDR3 region is CASSPQPQGGYNEQFF. CDR3 nucleotide sequence: TGTGCCAGCAGCCCCCAGCCCCAGGGGGGCTACAATGAGCAGTTCTTC.

The J gene is TRBJ2-1, the V gene TRBV7-8, with 12 positions matching TRBD2. The CDR3 loop spans 15 amino acids. The germline gives CDR1 SGHVS, CDR2 FQNEAQ. J was trimmed by 4 bases and V by 5 bases; bases with no gene match: 3. The CDR3 DNA is TGTGCCAGCAGCCGCGGACTAGCGGGATACAATGAGCAGTTCTTC. Translated: CASSRGLAGYNEQFF. The whole variable domain, filled in from reference TRBV7-8 and TRBJ2-1, reads GAGVSQSPRYKVAKRGQDVALRCDPISGHVSLFWYQQALGQGPEFLTYFQNEAQLDKSGLPSDRFFAERPEGSVSTLKIQRTQQEDSAVYLCASSRGLAGYNEQFFGPGTRLTVL.

This chain connects TRBV3-1 (or the pseudogene TRBV3-2) to TRBJ2-7; D gene unclear. Trimming took 4 bases from V and 1 from J, leaving 8 bases between them. The CDR3 is 13 amino acids. The V gene's germline CDR1 is LGHDT and CDR2 YNNKEL (reference sequence). The CDR3 sequence is CASSPSRSYEQYF. CDR3 in DNA: TGTGCCAGCAGCCCGTCCAGATCCTACGAGCAGTACTTC.

The CDR3 DNA is TGTGCCAGCTCACCATTGGACAGGGCGAATGGCTACACCTTC. As protein: CASSPLDRANGYTF. The V gene is TRBV18, the J gene TRBJ1-2; 8 bases are a match to TRBD1. The CDR3 consists of 14 residues. Trimming cost V 2 bases and J 6 bases; bases outside gene matches: 5. Germline values: CDR1 KGHSH, CDR2 LQKENI.

The V call is TRBV7-8, the J call TRBJ2-1, with TRBD2 as a possible D gene (6 bases). The CDR3 runs 13 residues. V was shortened by 5 bases and J by 8 bases, with 13 bases between the two germline ends. CDR1 SGHVS and CDR2 FQNEAQ come from the germline V gene. For the CDR3, the DNA is TGTGCCAGCAGCCCCCGACTAGTAGATGAGCAGTTCTTC. Translation: CASSPRLVDEQFF.

V is TRBV9 and J is TRBJ1-2; the D is unclear. The CDR3 consists of 14 residues. Germline CDR1 and CDR2: SGDLS and YYNGEE. Trimming stripped 0 bases from V and 4 bases from J, with 10 bases between. The CDR3 DNA follows: TGTGCCAGCAGCGTAGACGGCGGCCGCTATGGCTACACCTTC. Residues: CASSVDGGRYGYTF.

The J gene is TRBJ1-2, the V gene TRBV2, with TRBD1 identical over 8 bases. V trimming: 3 bases; J trimming: 3 bases; junction bases outside the gene matches: 6. Germline loops: CDR1 SNHLY, CDR2 FYNNEI. This CDR3 spans 15 amino acids. As DNA, the CDR3 is TGTGCCAGCAGTGAGTGGGACAGGCGTTACTATGGCTACACCTTC. Protein: CASSEWDRRYYGYTF.

Concerning this clone itself: The sample holds other DNA sequences that translate to the same CDR3. The chain has TRBV5-1 and TRBJ2-2; the match to TRBD1 covers 8 bases. Looked up from germline, CDR1 is SGHRS and CDR2 is YFSETQ. J gave up 2 bases and V 2 bases, and 5 bases lay outside the gene matches. The CDR3 has 16 amino acids. CDR3 nucleotide sequence: TGCGCCAGCAGCTTTAGAGGACAGGGAAACACCGGGGAGCTGTTTTTT. Encoded protein: CASSFRGQGNTGELFF.

V is TRBV30 and J is TRBJ1-2; D is ambiguous. The CDR3 extends over 12 amino acids. The V gene lost 6 bases and the J gene lost 5 bases, with 13 bases spanning the gap. Germline V gives CDR1 GTSNPN, CDR2 SVGIG (reference sequence). The CDR3 DNA reads TGTGCCTGCCTAGGACGAGGGTATGGCTACACCTTC. Its translation: CACLGRGYGYTF.

A single count supports this clone. J is TRBJ1-5 and V is TRBV6-5; D gene ambiguous. The ends were cut back, 11 bases at V and 5 bases at J, with 19 bases in the middle. Germline V gene data show CDR1 as MNHEY and CDR2 as SVGAGI. The CDR3 has 14 amino acids. CDR3 loop: CAVRGLELYQPQHF. The CDR3 nucleotides read TGTGCCGTCCGGGGTCTAGAATTGTATCAGCCCCAGCATTTT.

In DNA, the CDR3 is TGCGCCAGCAGCCCTCAGACAGGTGGAAACACCATATATTTT. Translating it yields CASSPQTGGNTIYF. The genes are TRBV5-1 and TRBJ1-3; maybe TRBD1 (6 bases). The germline V and J ends were trimmed by 4 bases and 3 bases, with 11 bases remaining between them. This CDR3 has 14 residues. Germline CDR1 and CDR2: SGHRS and YFSETQ.

CDR3 region: CASSRDRDYGYTF. The CDR3 bases are TGTGCCAGCAGCCGTGACAGGGACTATGGCTACACCTTC. The gene calls are TRBV11-2 and TRBJ1-2, with 7 bases aligning to TRBD1. CDR1 and CDR2 from the germline V gene are SGHAT and FQNNGV. The junction had 3 bases not matched to a gene; V was cut back by 5 bases and J by 3 bases. There are 13 residues in the CDR3.

The chain uses TRBV7-9 and TRBJ2-1; D unresolved. Germline CDR1 and CDR2: SEHNR and FQNEAQ (reference sequence). Deletions cut 5 bases from V and 8 bases from J, with 13 bases between. This CDR3 comprises 13 residues. The DNA for the CDR3 is TGTGCCAGCAGCCACACAATCCCCCATGAGCAGTTCTTC. Amino acid sequence: CASSHTIPHEQFF.